There are many counts of the clone carrying this T cell receptor beta chain. Antigen specificity is unknown. The entry originates in a study of T cells in Graves' hyperthyroidism and ophthalmopathy. Study conclusions and caveats: Most thyroid clonotypes that were expanded above 0.001 also turned up in blood. Stable hyperthyroidism and ophthalmopathy were separated using 13 V-J signatures.

Uncontrolled infection, other autoimmune disease, pregnancy or lactation excluded patients. Amplification yielded TCR beta CDR3 regions, with RNA transcripts as the source. TCR CDR3 underwent first-round RT-PCR with the HTBI primer set. MiXCR was run by TCRdb on the multiplex PCR reads, yielding one entry per CDR3 protein. The repertoire includes 450,000 to 650,000 distinct CDR3 sequences, 17% of them detected once, and roughly a sixth sits in the top ten. The sample consisted of blood. This receptor was identified in a woman aged 18-30 years with Graves' ophthalmopathy.

CDR3 sequence: CASSFFAEWGADTEAFF. As DNA, the CDR3 is TGTGCCAGCAGTTTTTTTGCCGAGTGGGGGGCGGACACTGAAGCTTTCTTT. The V gene is TRBV28, the J gene TRBJ1-1, with D maybe TRBD1 (6 bases). Trimming shortened V by 3 bases and J by 3 bases, and 20 bases separated the two germline ends. The CDR3 runs to 17 residues. Germline CDR1 MDHEN, CDR2 SYDVKM.